The TCR beta chain under discussion was sequenced for a study of T cell responses to AZD1222 COVID-19 vaccine. Using immunoSEQ multiplex PCR, the repertoire was profiled, and TCRdb retains in-frame clones only, with some absent. This sample has about 170,000 clones, with 80% to 90% found just once. From germline, CDR1 is GTSNPN and CDR2 SVGIG (reference sequence). The CDR3 is made up of 14 amino acids. V shed 2 bases and J 5 bases; nucleotides not matched to a gene: 8. The receptor was derived from an adult in good health. The chain has TRBV30 and TRBJ2-5, with 7 bases lining up with TRBD1. Specimen: peripheral blood, collected on day 0 of AZD1222 vaccination. CDR3 sequence reads: CAWSPDRVLETQYF. In DNA, the CDR3 is TGTGCCTGGAGTCCCGACAGGGTCTTGGAGACCCAGTACTTC.